The clone carrying this T cell receptor beta chain was seen only a few times. This specimen belongs to a study of beta chain features in type 1 diabetes. The authors reverse transcribed all of the isolated RNA, so sequencing captured expressed TCRB transcripts. Measured with immunoSEQ multiplex PCR; TCRdb has only the in-frame clones, and not every one. The sample records about 340,000 clones, 6.5% to 10% being singletons. The CDR3 is 15 residues long. V was pared by 5 bases and J by 7 bases, with 18 bases between. CDR1 is SGHVS and CDR2 is FQNEAQ in the germline V gene. This clonotype originated in a woman between 18 and 29 years old in good health. V usage is TRBV7-8 and J usage is TRBJ2-1; tentatively, D is TRBD1 or TRBD2 (5 bases each). Sequencing used central memory CD4+ T cells from blood. In DNA form, the CDR3 reads TGTGCCAGCAGCCGCACGCCCGGGGCAGAGAATGAGCAGTTCTTC. It codes for CASSRTPGAENEQFF.